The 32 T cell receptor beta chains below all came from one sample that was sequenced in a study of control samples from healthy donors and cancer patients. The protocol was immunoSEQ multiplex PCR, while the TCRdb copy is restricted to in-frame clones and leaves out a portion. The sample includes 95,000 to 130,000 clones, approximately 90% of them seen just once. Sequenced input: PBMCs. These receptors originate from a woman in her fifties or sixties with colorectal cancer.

The CDR3 region has the DNA TGCGCCAGCAGCTTGGGCCCGGGACAGGGATACAATGAGCAGTTCTTC. This translates into CASSLGPGQGYNEQFF. V and J are TRBV5-1 and TRBJ2-1; 9 bases line up with TRBD1. Looked up from germline, CDR1 is SGHRS and CDR2 is YFSETQ. V gave up 0 bases and J gave up 4 bases; unmatched junction bases: 5. The CDR3 runs to 16 residues.

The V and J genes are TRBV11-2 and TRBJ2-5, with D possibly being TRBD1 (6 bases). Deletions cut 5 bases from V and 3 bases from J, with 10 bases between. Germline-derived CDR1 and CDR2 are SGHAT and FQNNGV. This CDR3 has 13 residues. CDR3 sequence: CASSVPGEETQYF. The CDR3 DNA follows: TGTGCCAGCAGCGTCCCAGGGGAAGAGACCCAGTACTTC.

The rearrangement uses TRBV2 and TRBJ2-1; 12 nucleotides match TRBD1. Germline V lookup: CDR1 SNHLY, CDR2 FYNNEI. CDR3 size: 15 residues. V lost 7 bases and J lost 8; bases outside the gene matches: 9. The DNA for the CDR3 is TGTGCCAGCATCAGCACCGGGACAGGGGGCTATGAGCAGTTCTTC. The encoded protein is CASISTGTGGYEQFF.

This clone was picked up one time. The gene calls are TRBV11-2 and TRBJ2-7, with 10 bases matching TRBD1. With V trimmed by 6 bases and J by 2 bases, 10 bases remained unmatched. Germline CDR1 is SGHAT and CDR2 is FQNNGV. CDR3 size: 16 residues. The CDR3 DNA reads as TGTGCCAGCAGTCCGGTTTCGGGACAGGGGACCTACGAGCAGTACTTC. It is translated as CASSPVSGQGTYEQYF.

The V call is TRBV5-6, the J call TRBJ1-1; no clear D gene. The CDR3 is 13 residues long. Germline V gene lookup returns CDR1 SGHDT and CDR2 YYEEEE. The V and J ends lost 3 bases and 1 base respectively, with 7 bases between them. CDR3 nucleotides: TGTGCCAGCAGCTCGGGCCCGAACACTGAAGCTTTCTTT. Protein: CASSSGPNTEAFF.

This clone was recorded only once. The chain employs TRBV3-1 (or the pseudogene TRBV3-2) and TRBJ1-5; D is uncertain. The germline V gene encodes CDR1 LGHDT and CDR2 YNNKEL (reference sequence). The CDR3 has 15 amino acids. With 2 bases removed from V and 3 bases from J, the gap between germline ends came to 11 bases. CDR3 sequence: CASSQTQIDNQPQHF. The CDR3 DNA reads TGTGCCAGCAGCCAAACACAGATCGACAATCAGCCCCAGCATTTT.

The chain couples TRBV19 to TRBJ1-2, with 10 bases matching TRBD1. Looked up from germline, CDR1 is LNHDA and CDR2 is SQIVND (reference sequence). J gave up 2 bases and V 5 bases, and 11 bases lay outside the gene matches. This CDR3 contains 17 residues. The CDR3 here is CASSSTTGGVANYGYTF. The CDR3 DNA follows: TGTGCCAGTAGTTCAACGACAGGGGGCGTCGCCAACTATGGCTACACCTTC.

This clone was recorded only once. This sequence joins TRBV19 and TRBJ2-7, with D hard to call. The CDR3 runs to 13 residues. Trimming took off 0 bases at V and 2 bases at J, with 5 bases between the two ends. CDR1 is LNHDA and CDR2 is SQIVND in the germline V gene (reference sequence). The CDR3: CASSIELTYEQYF. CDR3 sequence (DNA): TGTGCCAGTAGTATAGAATTGACCTACGAGCAGTACTTC.

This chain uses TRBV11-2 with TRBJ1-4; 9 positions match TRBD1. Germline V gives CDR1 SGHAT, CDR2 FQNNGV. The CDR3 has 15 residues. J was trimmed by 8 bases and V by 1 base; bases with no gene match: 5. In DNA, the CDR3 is TGTGCCAGCAGCTTAGTGGGACAGGGAAAGGAAAAACTGTTTTTT. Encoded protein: CASSLVGQGKEKLFF.

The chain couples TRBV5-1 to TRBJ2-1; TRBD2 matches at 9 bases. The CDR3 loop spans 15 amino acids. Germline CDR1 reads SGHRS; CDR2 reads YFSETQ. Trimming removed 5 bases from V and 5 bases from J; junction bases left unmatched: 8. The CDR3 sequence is CASRFLAGWNNEQFF. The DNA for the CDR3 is TGCGCCAGCAGGTTTCTAGCGGGGTGGAACAATGAGCAGTTCTTC.

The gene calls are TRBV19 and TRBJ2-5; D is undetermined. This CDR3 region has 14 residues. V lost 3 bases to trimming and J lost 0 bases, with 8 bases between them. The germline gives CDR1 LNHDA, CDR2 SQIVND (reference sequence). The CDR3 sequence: CASSIRWNQETQYF. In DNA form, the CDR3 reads TGTGCCAGTAGTATCCGTTGGAACCAAGAGACCCAGTACTTC.

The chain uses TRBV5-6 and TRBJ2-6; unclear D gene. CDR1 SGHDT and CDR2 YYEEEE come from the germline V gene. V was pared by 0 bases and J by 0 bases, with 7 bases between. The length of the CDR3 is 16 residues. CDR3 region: CASSLVPDSGANVLTF. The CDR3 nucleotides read TGTGCCAGCAGCTTGGTTCCGGACTCTGGGGCCAACGTCCTGACTTTC.

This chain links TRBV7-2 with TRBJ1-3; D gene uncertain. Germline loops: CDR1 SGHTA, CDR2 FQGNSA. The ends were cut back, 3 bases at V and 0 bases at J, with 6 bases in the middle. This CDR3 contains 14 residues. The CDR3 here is CASSFRDSGNTIYF. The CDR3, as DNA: TGTGCCAGCAGCTTCAGAGACTCTGGAAACACCATATATTTT.

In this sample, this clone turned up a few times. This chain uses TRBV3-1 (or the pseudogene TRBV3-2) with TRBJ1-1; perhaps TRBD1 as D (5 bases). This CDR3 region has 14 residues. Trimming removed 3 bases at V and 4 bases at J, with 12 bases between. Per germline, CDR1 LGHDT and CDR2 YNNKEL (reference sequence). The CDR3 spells CASSQEGSGTEAFF. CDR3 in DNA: TGTGCCAGCAGCCAGGAGGGGTCGGGCACTGAAGCTTTCTTT.

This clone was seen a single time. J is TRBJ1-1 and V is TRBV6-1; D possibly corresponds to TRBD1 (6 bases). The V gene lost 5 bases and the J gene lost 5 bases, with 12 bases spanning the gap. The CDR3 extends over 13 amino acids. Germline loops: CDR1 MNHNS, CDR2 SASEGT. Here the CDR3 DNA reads TGTGCCAGCAGTTCCAGGGGTGGGACTGAAGCTTTCTTT. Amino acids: CASSSRGGTEAFF.

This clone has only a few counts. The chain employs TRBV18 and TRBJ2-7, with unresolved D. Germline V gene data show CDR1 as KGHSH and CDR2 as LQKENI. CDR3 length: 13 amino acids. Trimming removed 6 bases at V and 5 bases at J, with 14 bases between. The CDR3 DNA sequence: TGTGCCAGCTCCGGTGGCCTCGGCGACGAGCAGTACTTC. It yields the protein CASSGGLGDEQYF.

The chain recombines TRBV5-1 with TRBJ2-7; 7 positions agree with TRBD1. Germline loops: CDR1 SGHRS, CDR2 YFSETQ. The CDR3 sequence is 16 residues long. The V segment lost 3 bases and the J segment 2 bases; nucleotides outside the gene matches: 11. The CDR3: CASSSGPDRPAYEQYF. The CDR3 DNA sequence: TGCGCCAGCAGCTCGGGCCCGGACAGGCCCGCCTACGAGCAGTACTTC. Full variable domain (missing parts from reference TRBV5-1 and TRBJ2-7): KAGVTQTPRYLIKTRGQQVTLSCSPISGHRSVSWYQQTPGQGLQFLFEYFSETQRNKGNFPGRFSGRQFSNSRSEMNVSTLELGDSALYLCASSSGPDRPAYEQYFGPGTRLTVT.

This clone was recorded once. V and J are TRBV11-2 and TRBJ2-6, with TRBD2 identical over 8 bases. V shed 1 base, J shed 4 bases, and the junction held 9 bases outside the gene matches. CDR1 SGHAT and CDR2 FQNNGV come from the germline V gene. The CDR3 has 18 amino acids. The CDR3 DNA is TGTGCCAGCAGCTTAGGGGGACTAGGAGTCCACGGGGCCAACGTCCTGACTTTC. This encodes CASSLGGLGVHGANVLTF.

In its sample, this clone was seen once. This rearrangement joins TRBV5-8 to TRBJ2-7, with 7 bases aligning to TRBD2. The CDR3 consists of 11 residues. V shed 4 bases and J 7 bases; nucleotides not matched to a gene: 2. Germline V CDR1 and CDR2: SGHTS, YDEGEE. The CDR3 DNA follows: TGTGCCAGCAGCATACTAGCGGAGCAGTACTTC. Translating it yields CASSILAEQYF.

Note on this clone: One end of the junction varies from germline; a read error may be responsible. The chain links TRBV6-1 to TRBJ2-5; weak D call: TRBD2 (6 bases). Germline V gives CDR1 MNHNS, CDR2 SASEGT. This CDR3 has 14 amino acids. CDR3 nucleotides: TGTGCCAGCAGGGAAGGACTGGAGGGTCAGACCCAGTACTTC. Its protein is CASREGLEGQTQYF.

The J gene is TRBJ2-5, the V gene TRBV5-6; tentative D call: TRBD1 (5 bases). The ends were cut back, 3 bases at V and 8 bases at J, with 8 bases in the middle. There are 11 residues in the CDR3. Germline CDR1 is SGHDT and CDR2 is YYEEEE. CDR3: CASSYQGTQYF. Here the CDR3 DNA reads TGTGCCAGCAGCTACCAGGGTACCCAGTACTTC.

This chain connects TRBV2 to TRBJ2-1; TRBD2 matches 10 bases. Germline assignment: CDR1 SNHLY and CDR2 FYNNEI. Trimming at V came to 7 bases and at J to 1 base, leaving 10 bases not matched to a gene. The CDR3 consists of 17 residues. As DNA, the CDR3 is TGTGCCAGCACCACAGTAGAGCGGGAGGGATCCTACAATGAGCAGTTCTTC. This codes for CASTTVEREGSYNEQFF.

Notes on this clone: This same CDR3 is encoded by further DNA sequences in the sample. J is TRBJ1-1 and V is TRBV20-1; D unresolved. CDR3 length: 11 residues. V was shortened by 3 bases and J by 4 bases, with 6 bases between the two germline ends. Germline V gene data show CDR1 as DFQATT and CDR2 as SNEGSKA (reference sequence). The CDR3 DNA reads TGCAGTGCTAGGGGCGGCACTGAAGCTTTCTTT. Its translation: CSARGGTEAFF.

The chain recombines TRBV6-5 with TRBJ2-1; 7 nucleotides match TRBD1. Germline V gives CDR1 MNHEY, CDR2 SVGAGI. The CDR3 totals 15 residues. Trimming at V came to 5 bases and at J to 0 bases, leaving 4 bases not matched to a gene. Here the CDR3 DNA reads TGTGCCAGCAGTCCCGGGACAGACTCCTACAATGAGCAGTTCTTC. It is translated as CASSPGTDSYNEQFF.

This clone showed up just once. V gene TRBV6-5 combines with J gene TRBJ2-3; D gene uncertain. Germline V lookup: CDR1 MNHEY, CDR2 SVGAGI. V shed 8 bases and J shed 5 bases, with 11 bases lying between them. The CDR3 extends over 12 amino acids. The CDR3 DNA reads TGTGCCAGCTCCCTGGTTGGAGATACGCAGTATTTT. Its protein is CASSLVGDTQYF.

The CDR3 region is CASSSEDWNTEAFF. CDR3 bases: TGCGCCAGCAGCTCCGAAGACTGGAACACTGAAGCTTTCTTT. The V and J genes are TRBV5-1 and TRBJ1-1; unclear D gene. CDR1 is SGHRS and CDR2 is YFSETQ in the germline V gene. CDR3 length: 14 residues. Trimming took 3 bases from V and 1 from J, leaving 10 bases between them.

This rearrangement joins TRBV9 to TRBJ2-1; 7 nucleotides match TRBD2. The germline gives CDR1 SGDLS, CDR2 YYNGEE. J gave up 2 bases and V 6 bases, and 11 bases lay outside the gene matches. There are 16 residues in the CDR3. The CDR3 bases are TGTGCCAGCACCCCTCTCCCGGGGGGACCCTACAATGAGCAGTTCTTC. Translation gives CASTPLPGGPYNEQFF.

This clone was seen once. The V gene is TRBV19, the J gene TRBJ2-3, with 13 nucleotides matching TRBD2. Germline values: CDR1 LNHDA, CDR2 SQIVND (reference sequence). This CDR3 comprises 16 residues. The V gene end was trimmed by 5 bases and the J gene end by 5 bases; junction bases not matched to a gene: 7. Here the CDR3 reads CASSHTSGGGKDTQYF. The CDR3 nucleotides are TGTGCCAGTAGTCATACTAGCGGGGGGGGTAAAGATACGCAGTATTTT. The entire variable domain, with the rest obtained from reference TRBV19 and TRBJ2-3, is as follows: DGGITQSPKYLFRKEGQNVTLSCEQNLNHDAMYWYRQDPGQGLRLIYYSQIVNDFQKGDIAEGYSVSREKKESFPLTVTSAQKNPTAFYLCASSHTSGGGKDTQYFGPGTRLTVL.

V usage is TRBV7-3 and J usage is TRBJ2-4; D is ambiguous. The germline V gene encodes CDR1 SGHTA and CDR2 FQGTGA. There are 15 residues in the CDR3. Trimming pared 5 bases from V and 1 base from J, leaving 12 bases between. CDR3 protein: CASSLHSSAKNIQYF. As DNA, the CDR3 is TGTGCCAGCAGCCTTCACTCCTCGGCCAAAAACATTCAGTACTTC.

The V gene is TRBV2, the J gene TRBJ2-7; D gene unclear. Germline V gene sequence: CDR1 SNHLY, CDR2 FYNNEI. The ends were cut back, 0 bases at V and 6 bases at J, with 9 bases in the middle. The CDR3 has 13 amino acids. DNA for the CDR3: TGTGCCAGCAGTGAAGCTGGTCTGCTCGAGCAGTACTTC. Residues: CASSEAGLLEQYF.

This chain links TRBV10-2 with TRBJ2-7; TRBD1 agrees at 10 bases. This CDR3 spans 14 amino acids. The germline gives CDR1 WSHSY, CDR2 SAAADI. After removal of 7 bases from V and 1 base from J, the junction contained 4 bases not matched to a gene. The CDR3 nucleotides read TGCGCCAGCACCCGACAGGGGGCTTCCTACGAGCAGTACTTC. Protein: CASTRQGASYEQYF.

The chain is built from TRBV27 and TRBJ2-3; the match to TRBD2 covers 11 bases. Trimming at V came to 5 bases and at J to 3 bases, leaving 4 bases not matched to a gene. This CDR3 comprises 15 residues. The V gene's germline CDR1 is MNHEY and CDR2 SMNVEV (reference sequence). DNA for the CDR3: TGTGCCAGCAGTCCGCTAGCGGGGGGAACAGATACGCAGTATTTT. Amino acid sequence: CASSPLAGGTDTQYF.